The 21 T cell receptor beta chains presented below share a single source sample, sequenced in a study of OX40 agonist ivuxolimab in advanced cancers. TCRdb's table, derived via immunoSEQ multiplex PCR, lists solely in-frame clones and lacks some. The table records tens of thousands of clones, about 90% of them present only once. The sample here was CD4+ or CD8+ T cells sorted from blood, taken in a trial of the OX40 agonist ivuxolimab. The receptors derive from an adult with an advanced solid tumor such as melanoma, head and neck, liver or kidney cancer.

This chain connects TRBV4-1 to TRBJ2-7, with a tentative D call TRBD2 (5 bases). Germline V CDR1 and CDR2: MGHRA, YSYEKL. V was clipped by 1 base and J by 2 bases, with 12 bases between them. CDR3 length equals 15 residues. Written as DNA, the CDR3 is TGCGCCAGCAGCCAAGTTGAGGGTCAAACCTACGAGCAGTACTTC. Translated, it gives CASSQVEGQTYEQYF.

This chain links TRBV30 with TRBJ1-2; D might be TRBD1 (5 bases). CDR1 is GTSNPN, CDR2 SVGIG, per germline (reference sequence). V shed 5 bases and J shed 0 bases, with 10 bases lying between them. CDR3 length: 13 amino acids. The CDR3 reads CAWYDRSNYGYTF. The CDR3 DNA reads as TGTGCCTGGTATGACAGATCTAACTATGGCTACACCTTC. Variable domain in full (rest from reference TRBV30 and TRBJ1-2): SQTIHQWPATLVQPVGSPLSLECTVEGTSNPNLYWYRQAAGRGLQLLFYSVGIGQISSEVPQNLSASRPQDRQFILSSKKLLLSDSGFYLCAWYDRSNYGYTFGSGTRLTVV.

The chain is built from TRBV19 and TRBJ1-2; no clear D. Trimming cost V 2 bases and J 6 bases, with 10 bases left between them. Germline-derived CDR1 and CDR2 are LNHDA and SQIVND (reference sequence). The CDR3 spans 13 residues. The CDR3 nucleotides are TGTGCCAGTAGTATACTGGAGAGTCATGGCTACACCTTC. Translation: CASSILESHGYTF.

This clone turned up a few times. The gene calls are TRBV30 and TRBJ1-4; 8 bases fit TRBD1. CDR3 size: 14 residues. Germline V gives CDR1 GTSNPN, CDR2 SVGIG (reference sequence). After removal of 8 bases from V and 1 base from J, the junction contained 6 bases not matched to a gene. Here the CDR3 DNA reads TGTGCCGGAGGACAGGGTGTAACTAATGAAAAACTGTTTTTT. This translates into CAGGQGVTNEKLFF.

The chain links TRBV19 to TRBJ1-5; unclear D gene. Germline CDR1 reads LNHDA; CDR2 reads SQIVND (reference sequence). V was shortened by 1 base and J by 3 bases, with 10 bases between the two germline ends. This CDR3 is built from 15 residues. The DNA for the CDR3 is TGTGCCAGTAGTATAGGTACGGGAAACAATCAGCCCCAGCATTTT. Protein: CASSIGTGNNQPQHF. The full variable domain, rest sourced from reference TRBV19 and TRBJ1-5, is DGGITQSPKYLFRKEGQNVTLSCEQNLNHDAMYWYRQDPGQGLRLIYYSQIVNDFQKGDIAEGYSVSREKKESFPLTVTSAQKNPTAFYLCASSIGTGNNQPQHFGDGTRLSIL.

The chain recombines TRBV6-4 with TRBJ2-3, with 8 bases aligning to TRBD2. With 6 bases clipped from V and 5 bases from J, the junction kept 16 bases outside the gene matches. This CDR3 is built from 17 residues. Germline V lookup: CDR1 MRHNA, CDR2 SNTAGT. The CDR3 is CASSASGSAGEGDTQYF. CDR3 DNA sequence: TGTGCCAGCAGCGCCTCGGGGTCAGCGGGGGAGGGAGATACGCAGTATTTT.

This rearrangement joins TRBV5-1 to TRBJ2-3; D not certain. Germline CDR1 SGHRS, CDR2 YFSETQ. V was trimmed by 1 base and J by 4 bases, leaving 13 bases between them. This CDR3 has 15 residues. The CDR3 nucleotides read TGCGCCAGCAGCTTGAATGCAGTAGATGCAGATACGCAGTATTTT. It yields the protein CASSLNAVDADTQYF.

This clone was seen once. This sequence joins TRBV28 and TRBJ1-4; D gene uncertain. There are 13 residues in the CDR3. V was pared by 7 bases and J by 8 bases, with 14 bases between. Germline CDR1 reads MDHEN; CDR2 reads SYDVKM. The CDR3 coding sequence is TGTGCCAGCAAGCGGGGAAAGGCGGAAAAACTGTTTTTT. It is translated as CASKRGKAEKLFF. Supplemented by reference TRBV28 and TRBJ1-4, the full variable domain reads DVKVTQSSRYLVKRTGEKVFLECVQDMDHENMFWYRQDPGLGLRLIYFSYDVKMKEKGDIPEGYSVSREKKERFSLILESASTNQTSMYLCASKRGKAEKLFFGSGTQLSVL.

The V gene is TRBV10-3, the J gene TRBJ2-1; a weak D match, TRBD2 (5 bases). V lost 4 bases to trimming and J lost 6 bases, with 7 bases between them. Per germline, CDR1 ENHRY and CDR2 SYGVKD. This CDR3 contains 12 residues. The CDR3 protein is CAISVEGNEQFF. The CDR3 DNA sequence: TGTGCCATCAGTGTCGAGGGCAATGAGCAGTTCTTC.

This chain joins TRBV6-1 and TRBJ1-6; no firm D call. This CDR3 is built from 11 residues. Between the trimmed V and J ends, which lost 4 bases and 11 bases, there was a span of 6 bases. Germline assignment: CDR1 MNHNS and CDR2 SASEGT. CDR3: CASSGNTPLHF. The CDR3 DNA reads TGTGCCAGCAGTGGGAATACACCCCTCCACTTT.

V usage is TRBV29-1 and J usage is TRBJ2-2; possibly TRBD1 for D (6 bases). Deletions cut 7 bases from V and 0 bases from J, with 12 bases between. This CDR3 comprises 14 residues. CDR1 and CDR2 (germline): SQVTM, ANQGSEA. The CDR3 reads CSGRQGPNTGELFF. CDR3 in DNA: TGCAGCGGCCGCCAGGGGCCGAACACCGGGGAGCTGTTTTTT.

The chain joins TRBV19 to TRBJ1-1; 7 nucleotides agree with TRBD1. Germline V gives CDR1 LNHDA, CDR2 SQIVND (reference sequence). J lost 0 bases, V lost 4 bases, and 2 bases had no gene match. The CDR3 length is 14 residues. CDR3 in DNA: TGTGCCAGTAGTAGGGACAGTTTGAACACTGAAGCTTTCTTT. It yields the protein CASSRDSLNTEAFF.

This clone has only a few counts. This CDR3 reads CASSFQGGGNQPQHF. CDR3 sequence (DNA): TGTGCCAGCAGTTTCCAGGGTGGAGGCAATCAGCCCCAGCATTTT. V and J are TRBV27 and TRBJ1-5; D is perhaps TRBD1 (5 bases). CDR3 length: 15 residues. Per the germline V gene, CDR1 is MNHEY and CDR2 is SMNVEV (reference sequence). V was trimmed by 3 bases and J by 2 bases, leaving 11 bases between them.

The chain links TRBV5-6 to TRBJ2-6; D uncertain. The ends were cut back, 4 bases at V and 3 bases at J, with 8 bases in the middle. This CDR3 is built from 14 residues. Per the germline V gene, CDR1 is SGHDT and CDR2 is YYEEEE. The CDR3 protein is CASSRPGGANVLTF. The CDR3 coding sequence is TGTGCCAGCAGCCGGCCCGGTGGGGCCAACGTCCTGACTTTC.

J is TRBJ2-1 and V is TRBV27; D possibly matches TRBD1 or TRBD2 (5 bases each). Germline-derived CDR1 and CDR2 are MNHEY and SMNVEV (reference sequence). The CDR3 is made up of 18 amino acids. Trimming took 7 bases from V and 5 from J, leaving 27 bases between them. The CDR3 nucleotides are TGTGCCAGCACCCCGCTCCCGGGACGGAGAAGATCCCACAATGAGCAGTTCTTC. Amino acids: CASTPLPGRRRSHNEQFF.

V and J are TRBV4-2 and TRBJ2-3; the match to TRBD2 covers 11 bases. The CDR3 has 15 residues. J was trimmed by 1 base and V by 5 bases; bases with no gene match: 2. CDR1 is LGHNA, CDR2 YNFKEQ, per germline. The CDR3 DNA follows: TGTGCCAGCAGCGAGACTAGCGGGGGCACAGATACGCAGTATTTT. It encodes CASSETSGGTDTQYF.

The genes are TRBV11-2 and TRBJ2-7, with a possible D match to TRBD1 (7 bases). This CDR3 is 15 amino acids long. CDR1 and CDR2 from the germline V gene are SGHAT and FQNNGV. Between the trimmed V and J ends, which lost 5 bases and 3 bases, there was a span of 17 bases. CDR3 region: CASSPIRGVDYEQYV. CDR3 coding DNA: TGTGCCAGCAGCCCCATCAGGGGGGTGGACTACGAGCAGTACGTC.

This clone was observed a few times. This chain uses TRBV7-9 with TRBJ1-1; D remains unclear. In germline, CDR1 is SEHNR, CDR2 FQNEAQ (reference sequence). This CDR3 is built from 11 residues. Deletions cut 2 bases from V and 6 bases from J, with 4 bases between. In DNA form, the CDR3 reads TGTGCCAGCAGCTTAAACCCTGAAGCTTTCTTT. Its translation: CASSLNPEAFF.

The chain combines TRBV7-2 with TRBJ1-5, with a tentative D call TRBD1 (6 bases). Trimming pared 4 bases from V and 5 bases from J, leaving 9 bases between. This CDR3 spans 13 amino acids. Germline loops: CDR1 SGHTA, CDR2 FQGNSA. The CDR3 region has the DNA TGTGCCAGCAGCTCACAGGGAGATCAGCCCCAGCATTTT. Protein: CASSSQGDQPQHF.

V gene TRBV18 combines with J gene TRBJ1-1, with D perhaps TRBD1 (6 bases). Germline CDR1 is KGHSH and CDR2 is LQKENI. The CDR3 runs 14 residues. V shed 3 bases and J shed 5 bases, with 13 bases lying between them. The CDR3 coding sequence is TGTGCCAGCTCACCGGGCAGGGGTTCTACTGAAGCTTTCTTT. Amino acid sequence: CASSPGRGSTEAFF.

This chain joins TRBV6-6 and TRBJ2-5; the match to TRBD2 covers 11 bases. The CDR3 has 15 residues. CDR1 and CDR2 from the germline V gene are MNHNY and SVGAGI (reference sequence). With V trimmed by 5 bases and J by 5 bases, 7 bases remained unmatched. CDR3 region: CASSSSGGALETQYF. The DNA of the CDR3 is TGTGCCAGCAGTAGTAGCGGGGGGGCTCTGGAGACCCAGTACTTC.